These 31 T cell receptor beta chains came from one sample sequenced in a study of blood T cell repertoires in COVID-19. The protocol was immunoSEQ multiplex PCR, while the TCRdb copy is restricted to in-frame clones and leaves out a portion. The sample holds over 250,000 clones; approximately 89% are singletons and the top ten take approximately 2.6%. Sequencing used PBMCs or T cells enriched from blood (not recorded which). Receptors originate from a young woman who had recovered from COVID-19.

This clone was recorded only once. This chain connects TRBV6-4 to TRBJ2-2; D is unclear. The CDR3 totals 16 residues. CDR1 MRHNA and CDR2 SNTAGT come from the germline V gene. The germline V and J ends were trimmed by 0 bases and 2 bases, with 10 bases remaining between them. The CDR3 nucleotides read TGTGCCAGCAGTGACTCGATACGGAGTAACACCGGGGAGCTGTTTTTT. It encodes CASSDSIRSNTGELFF.

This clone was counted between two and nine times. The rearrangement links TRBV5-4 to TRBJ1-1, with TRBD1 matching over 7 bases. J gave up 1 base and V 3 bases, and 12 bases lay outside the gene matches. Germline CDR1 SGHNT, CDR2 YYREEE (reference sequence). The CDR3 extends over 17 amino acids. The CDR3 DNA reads TGTGCCAGCAGCTCCGGACACAGGGGAATAAGGAACACTGAAGCTTTCTTT. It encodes CASSSGHRGIRNTEAFF.

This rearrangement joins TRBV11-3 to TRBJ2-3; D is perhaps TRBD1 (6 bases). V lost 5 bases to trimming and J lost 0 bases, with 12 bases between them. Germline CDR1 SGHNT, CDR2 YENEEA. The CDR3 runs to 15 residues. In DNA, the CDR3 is TGTGCCAGCAGCCTGACAGGTGCTAGCACAGATACGCAGTATTTT. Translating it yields CASSLTGASTDTQYF.

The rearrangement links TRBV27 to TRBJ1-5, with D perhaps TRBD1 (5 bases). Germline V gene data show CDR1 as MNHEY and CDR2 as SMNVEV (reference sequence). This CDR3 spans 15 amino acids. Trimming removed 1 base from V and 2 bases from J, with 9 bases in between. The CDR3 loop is CASSLYSGGNQPQHF. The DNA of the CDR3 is TGTGCCAGCAGTTTATATTCGGGGGGCAATCAGCCCCAGCATTTT.

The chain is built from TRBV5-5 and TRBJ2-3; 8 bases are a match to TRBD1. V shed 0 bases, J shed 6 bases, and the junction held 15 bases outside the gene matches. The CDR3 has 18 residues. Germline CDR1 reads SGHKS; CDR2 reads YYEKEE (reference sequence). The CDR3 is CASSLVSGTGGVWDTQYF. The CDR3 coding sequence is TGTGCCAGCAGCTTGGTCAGTGGTACAGGGGGAGTTTGGGATACGCAGTATTTT.

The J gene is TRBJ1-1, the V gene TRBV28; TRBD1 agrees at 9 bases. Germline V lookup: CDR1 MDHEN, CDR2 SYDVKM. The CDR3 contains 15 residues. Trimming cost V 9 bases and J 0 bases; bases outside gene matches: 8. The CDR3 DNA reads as TGTGCCAGTCGTACAGGGGGCAGGATGAACACTGAAGCTTTCTTT. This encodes CASRTGGRMNTEAFF. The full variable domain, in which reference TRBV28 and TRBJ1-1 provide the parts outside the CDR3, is DVKVTQSSRYLVKRTGEKVFLECVQDMDHENMFWYRQDPGLGLRLIYFSYDVKMKEKGDIPEGYSVSREKKERFSLILESASTNQTSMYLCASRTGGRMNTEAFFGQGTRLTVV.

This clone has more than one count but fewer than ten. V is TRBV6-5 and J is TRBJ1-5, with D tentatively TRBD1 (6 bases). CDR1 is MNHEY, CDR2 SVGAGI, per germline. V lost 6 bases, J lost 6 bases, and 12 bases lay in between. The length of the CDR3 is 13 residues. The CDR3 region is CASRDSLLQPQHF. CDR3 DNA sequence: TGTGCCAGCAGGGACAGCCTTCTTCAGCCCCAGCATTTT.

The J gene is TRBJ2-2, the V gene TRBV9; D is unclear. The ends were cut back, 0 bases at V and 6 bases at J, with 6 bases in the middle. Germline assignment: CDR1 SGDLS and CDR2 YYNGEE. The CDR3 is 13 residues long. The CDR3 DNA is TGTGCCAGCAGCGTAGTTAGCTCCGGGGAGCTGTTTTTT. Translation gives CASSVVSSGELFF.

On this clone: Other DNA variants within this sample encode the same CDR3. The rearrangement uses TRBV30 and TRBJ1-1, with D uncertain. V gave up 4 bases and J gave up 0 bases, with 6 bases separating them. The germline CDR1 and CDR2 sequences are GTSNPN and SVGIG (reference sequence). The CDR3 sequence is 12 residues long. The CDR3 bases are TGTGCCTGGAATCGAGTGAACACTGAAGCTTTCTTT. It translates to CAWNRVNTEAFF. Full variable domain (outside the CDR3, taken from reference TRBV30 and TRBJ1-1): SQTIHQWPATLVQPVGSPLSLECTVEGTSNPNLYWYRQAAGRGLQLLFYSVGIGQISSEVPQNLSASRPQDRQFILSSKKLLLSDSGFYLCAWNRVNTEAFFGQGTRLTVV.

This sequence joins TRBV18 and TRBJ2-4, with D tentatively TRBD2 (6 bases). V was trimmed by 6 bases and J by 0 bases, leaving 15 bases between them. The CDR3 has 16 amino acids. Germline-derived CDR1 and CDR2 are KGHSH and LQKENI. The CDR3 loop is CASSPERGLAKNIQYF. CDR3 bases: TGTGCCAGCTCCCCCGAGAGGGGACTAGCCAAAAACATTCAGTACTTC.

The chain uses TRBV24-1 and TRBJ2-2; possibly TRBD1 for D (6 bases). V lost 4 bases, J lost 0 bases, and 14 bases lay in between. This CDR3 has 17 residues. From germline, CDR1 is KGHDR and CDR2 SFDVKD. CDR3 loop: CATSETTGRPNTGELFF. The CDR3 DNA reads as TGTGCCACCAGTGAAACAACAGGGCGCCCGAACACCGGGGAGCTGTTTTTT.

Here the CDR3 DNA reads TGCGCCAGCAGCTTGGCCAATGGAGGGGAGACCCAGTACTTC. This codes for CASSLANGGETQYF. The rearrangement joins TRBV5-1 to TRBJ2-5, with a tentative D call TRBD2 (6 bases). The CDR3 extends over 14 amino acids. Between the trimmed V and J ends, which lost 0 bases and 5 bases, there was a span of 11 bases. Germline values: CDR1 SGHRS, CDR2 YFSETQ.

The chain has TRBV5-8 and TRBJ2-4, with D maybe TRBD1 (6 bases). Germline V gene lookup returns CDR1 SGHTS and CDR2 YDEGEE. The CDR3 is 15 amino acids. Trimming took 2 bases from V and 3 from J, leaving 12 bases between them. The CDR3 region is CASSLMGAHKNIQYF. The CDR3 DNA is TGTGCCAGCAGCTTAATGGGGGCCCACAAAAACATTCAGTACTTC.

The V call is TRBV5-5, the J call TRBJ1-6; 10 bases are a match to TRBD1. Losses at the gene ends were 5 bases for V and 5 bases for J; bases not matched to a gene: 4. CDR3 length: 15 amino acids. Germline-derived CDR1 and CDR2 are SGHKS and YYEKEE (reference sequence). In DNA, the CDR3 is TGTGCCAGCAGTTGGGGGACAGGGGATAATTCACCCCTCCACTTT. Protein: CASSWGTGDNSPLHF.

The CDR3 loop reads CASSLRSNQPQHF. The CDR3 DNA follows: TGTGCCAGCAGTTTGCGTAGCAATCAGCCCCAGCATTTT. The V and J genes are TRBV12-3 or TRBV12-4 and TRBJ1-5, with D unresolved. This CDR3 region has 13 residues. V was clipped by 3 bases and J by 0 bases, with 3 bases between them.

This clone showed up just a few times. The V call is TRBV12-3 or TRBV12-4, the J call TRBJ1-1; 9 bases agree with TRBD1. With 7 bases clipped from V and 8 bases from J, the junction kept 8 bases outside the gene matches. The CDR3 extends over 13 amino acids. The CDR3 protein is CASTIAGTGEAFF. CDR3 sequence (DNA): TGTGCCAGCACTATAGCCGGGACAGGGGAAGCTTTCTTT.

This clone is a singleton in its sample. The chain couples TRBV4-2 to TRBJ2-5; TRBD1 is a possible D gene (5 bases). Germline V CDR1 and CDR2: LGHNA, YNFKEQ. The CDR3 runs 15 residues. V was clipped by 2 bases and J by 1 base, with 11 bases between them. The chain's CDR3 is CASSQLSTGQETQYF. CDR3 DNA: TGTGCCAGCAGCCAACTGTCCACAGGCCAAGAGACCCAGTACTTC.

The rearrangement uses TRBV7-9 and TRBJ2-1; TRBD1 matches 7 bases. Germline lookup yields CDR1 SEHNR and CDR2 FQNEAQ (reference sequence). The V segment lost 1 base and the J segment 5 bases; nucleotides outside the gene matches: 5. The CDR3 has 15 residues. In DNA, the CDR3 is TGTGCCAGCAGCTTAGGTCGACAGGGAAACAATGAGCAGTTCTTC. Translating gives CASSLGRQGNNEQFF.

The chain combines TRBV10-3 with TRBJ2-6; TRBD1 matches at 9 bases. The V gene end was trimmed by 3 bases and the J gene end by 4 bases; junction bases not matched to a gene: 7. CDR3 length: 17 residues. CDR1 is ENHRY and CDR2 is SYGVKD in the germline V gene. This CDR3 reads CAISDGQGSLGANVLTF. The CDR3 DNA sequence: TGTGCCATCAGTGATGGACAGGGGTCCCTCGGGGCCAACGTCCTGACTTTC.

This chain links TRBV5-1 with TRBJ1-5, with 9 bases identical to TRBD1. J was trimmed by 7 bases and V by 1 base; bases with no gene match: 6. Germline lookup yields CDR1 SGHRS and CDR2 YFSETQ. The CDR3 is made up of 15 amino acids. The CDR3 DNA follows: TGCGCCAGCAGCTTGACCGGGACAGGGCAACAGCCCCAGCATTTT. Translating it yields CASSLTGTGQQPQHF.

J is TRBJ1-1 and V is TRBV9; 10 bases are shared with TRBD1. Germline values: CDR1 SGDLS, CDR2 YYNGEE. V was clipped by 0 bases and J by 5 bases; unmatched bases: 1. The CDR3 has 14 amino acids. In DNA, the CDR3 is TGTGCCAGCAGCGTAGGACAGGGGGCGACTGAAGCTTTCTTT. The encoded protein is CASSVGQGATEAFF.

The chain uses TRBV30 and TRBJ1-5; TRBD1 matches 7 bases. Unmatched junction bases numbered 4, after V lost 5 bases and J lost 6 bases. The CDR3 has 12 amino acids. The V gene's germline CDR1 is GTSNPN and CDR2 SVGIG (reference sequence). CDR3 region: CAWDRVGQPQHF. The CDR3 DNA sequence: TGTGCCTGGGACAGGGTCGGTCAGCCCCAGCATTTT.

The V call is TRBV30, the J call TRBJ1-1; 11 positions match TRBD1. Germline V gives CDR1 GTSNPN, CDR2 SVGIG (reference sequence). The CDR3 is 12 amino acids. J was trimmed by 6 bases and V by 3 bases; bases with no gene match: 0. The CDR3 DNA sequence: TGTGCCTGGAGGGGACAGGGGGCTGAAGCTTTCTTT. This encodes CAWRGQGAEAFF. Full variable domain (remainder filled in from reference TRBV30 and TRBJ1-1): SQTIHQWPATLVQPVGSPLSLECTVEGTSNPNLYWYRQAAGRGLQLLFYSVGIGQISSEVPQNLSASRPQDRQFILSSKKLLLSDSGFYLCAWRGQGAEAFFGQGTRLTVV.

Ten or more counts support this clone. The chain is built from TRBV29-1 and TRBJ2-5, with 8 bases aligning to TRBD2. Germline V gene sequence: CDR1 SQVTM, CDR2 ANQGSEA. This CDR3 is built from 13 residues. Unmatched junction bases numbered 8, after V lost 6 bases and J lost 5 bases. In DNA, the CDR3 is TGCAGCGTCGGGAGGGAATTCGGGGAGACCCAGTACTTC. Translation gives CSVGREFGETQYF.

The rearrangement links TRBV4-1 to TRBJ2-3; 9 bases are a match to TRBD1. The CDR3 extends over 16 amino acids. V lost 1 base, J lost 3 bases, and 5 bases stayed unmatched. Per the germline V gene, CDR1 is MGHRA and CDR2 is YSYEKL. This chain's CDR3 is CASSQAPDRGTDTQYF. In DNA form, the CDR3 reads TGCGCCAGCAGCCAAGCGCCCGACAGGGGGACAGATACGCAGTATTTT.

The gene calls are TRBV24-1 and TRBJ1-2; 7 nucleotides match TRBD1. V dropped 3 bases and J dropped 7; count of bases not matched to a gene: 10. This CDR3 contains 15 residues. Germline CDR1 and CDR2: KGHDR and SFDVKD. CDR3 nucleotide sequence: TGTGCCACCAGTGATCAGACAGGGTCGAGTGGTGGCTACACCTTC. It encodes CATSDQTGSSGGYTF.

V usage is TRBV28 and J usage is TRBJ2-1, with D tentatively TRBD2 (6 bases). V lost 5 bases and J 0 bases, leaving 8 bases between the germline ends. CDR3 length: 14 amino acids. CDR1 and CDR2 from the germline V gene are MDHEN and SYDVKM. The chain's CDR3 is CASSPSVSYNEQFF. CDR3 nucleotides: TGTGCCAGCAGTCCTAGCGTCTCCTACAATGAGCAGTTCTTC. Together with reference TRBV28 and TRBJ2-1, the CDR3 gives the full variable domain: DVKVTQSSRYLVKRTGEKVFLECVQDMDHENMFWYRQDPGLGLRLIYFSYDVKMKEKGDIPEGYSVSREKKERFSLILESASTNQTSMYLCASSPSVSYNEQFFGPGTRLTVL.

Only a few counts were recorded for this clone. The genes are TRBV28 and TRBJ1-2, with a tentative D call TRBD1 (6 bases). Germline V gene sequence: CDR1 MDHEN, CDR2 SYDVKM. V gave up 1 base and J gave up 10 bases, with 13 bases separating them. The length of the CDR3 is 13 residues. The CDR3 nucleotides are TGTGCCAGCAGTTTATTGGTTCAGGGGCACTACACCTTC. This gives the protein CASSLLVQGHYTF.

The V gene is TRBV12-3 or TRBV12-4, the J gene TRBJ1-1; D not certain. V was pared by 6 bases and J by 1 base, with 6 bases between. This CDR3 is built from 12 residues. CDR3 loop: CASSPGNTEAFF. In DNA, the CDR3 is TGTGCCAGCAGCCCCGGGAACACTGAAGCTTTCTTT.

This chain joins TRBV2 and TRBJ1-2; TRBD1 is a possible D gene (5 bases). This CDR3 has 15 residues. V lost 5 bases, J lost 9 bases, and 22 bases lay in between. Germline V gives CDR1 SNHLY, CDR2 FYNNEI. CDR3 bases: TGTGCCAGCAGTCCCGGGCCAGTAAATTGGGGCAGCTACACCTTC. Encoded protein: CASSPGPVNWGSYTF.

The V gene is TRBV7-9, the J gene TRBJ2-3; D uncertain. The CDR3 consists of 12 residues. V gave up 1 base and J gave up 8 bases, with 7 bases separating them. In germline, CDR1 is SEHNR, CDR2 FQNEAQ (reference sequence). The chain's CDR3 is CASSLDRATQYF. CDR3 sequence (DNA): TGTGCCAGCAGCTTAGACCGAGCTACGCAGTATTTT. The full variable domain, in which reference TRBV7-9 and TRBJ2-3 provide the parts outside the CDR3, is DTGVSQNPRHKITKRGQNVTFRCDPISEHNRLYWYRQTLGQGPEFLTYFQNEAQLEKSRLLSDRFSAERPKGSFSTLEIQRTEQGDSAMYLCASSLDRATQYFGPGTRLTVL.